What follows describes a single T cell receptor beta chain. What it binds is not known. This sample was taken from a study of T cell responses to AZD1222 COVID-19 vaccine. V lost 3 bases, J lost 5 bases, and 15 bases lay in between. The length of the CDR3 is 14 residues. Germline CDR1 reads DFQATT; CDR2 reads SNEGSKA (reference sequence). The table came from immunoSEQ multiplex PCR; TCRdb's copy has only in-frame clones and leaves some out. Among 150,000 to 200,000 clones, approximately 93% were seen once, and the ten largest hold roughly 3.8%. Study findings and constraints: Among AZD1222 vaccinees, only six or seven were seropositive at baseline.

The sequencing here drew on peripheral blood, taken on day 0 of AZD1222 vaccination. The sequence was obtained from an adult in good health. V and J are TRBV20-1 and TRBJ2-3; D is perhaps TRBD2 (5 bases). The CDR3 bases are TGCAGTGCTAGTTCTCGCCCCCGGGGAGATACGCAGTATTTT. Protein: CSASSRPRGDTQYF.